This T cell receptor (beta chain) comes out of a study of cytomegalovirus exposure and HLA in healthy donors. Regarding the study as a whole: Among TCR beta chains, those listed as cytomegalovirus-associated numbered over 150.

Worth noting for this clone: Its antigen is still unknown.

Assay used: immunoSEQ multiplex PCR; TCRdb lists only in-frame clones, some missing. The sample has tens of thousands of clones; roughly 94% are singletons. In germline, CDR1 is SGDLS, CDR2 YYNGEE. The length of the CDR3 is 16 residues. J lost 1 base, V lost 3 bases, and 3 bases had no gene match. This chain joins TRBV9 and TRBJ2-7, with 14 bases fitting TRBD2. The TCR comes from a woman in her late teens or twenties in good health and CMV-seropositive. Material for sequencing was PBMCs. The CDR3 sequence: CASSDGTSGGSYEQYF. Written as DNA, the CDR3 is TGTGCCAGCAGCGACGGGACTAGCGGGGGATCCTACGAGCAGTACTTC.